Included here is one TCR beta chain sequence, with context. Its specificity is unknown. This entry belongs to a study of blood T cells in healthy people across ages. Study-level points and caveats: Whereas aged donors had fewer naive CD4+ cells, long-lived donors had more of them and higher diversity.

For the second PCR, which ran for about 7 to 11 cycles, a sample-barcoded 5' primer and a J-beta primer mix were used. One entry per CDR3 protein, called by TCRdb with MiXCR from the 5' RACE reads. The profile shows about 900,000 distinct CDR3 sequences, approximately 59% of them singletons. Investigators took 9.5 to 10 milliliters of peripheral blood from every donor. No fewer than 7 million PBMCs went into each sample. The specimen was blood. The clonotype comes from a man under 40 in good health.

CDR3 DNA: TGTGCCAGCAGCTTTGGAGCGTATCCAGTGGGGAATCAGCCCCAGCATTTT. It translates to CASSFGAYPVGNQPQHF. The chain recombines TRBV5-6 with TRBJ1-5; no definite D call. The V and J ends lost 2 bases and 4 bases respectively, with 19 bases between them. The CDR3 is made up of 17 amino acids. Germline V gives CDR1 SGHDT, CDR2 YYEEEE.